These 3 T cell receptor beta chains originate from one sample sequenced in a study of T cell repertoires in cytomegalovirus infection. The antigens these receptors bind are not known. TCRdb redid the calling of the reads with MiXCR, one entry per CDR3 protein. The table shows 640,000 or so distinct CDR3 sequences, with 30% to 35% occurring only once. This sample comprised cultured PBMCs, obtained from culture after CMV antigen stimulation. Receptors were obtained from a human donor in good health (CMV status not recorded). Some clones in this sample may be carry-over from other donors' samples.

The table lists this clonotype with a few counts. The rearrangement links TRBV12-3 or TRBV12-4 to TRBJ2-2; D may be TRBD1 (5 bases). This CDR3 has 15 amino acids. V was trimmed by 3 bases and J by 5 bases, leaving 13 bases between them. DNA of the CDR3: TGTGCCAGCAGTTTTAGGGGATTAATTACCGGGGAGCTGTTTTTT. This codes for CASSFRGLITGELFF.

The J gene is TRBJ1-2, the V gene TRBV2; D gene ambiguous. CDR3 size: 12 residues. CDR1 is SNHLY and CDR2 is FYNNEI in the germline V gene. With 6 bases removed from V and 8 bases from J, the gap between germline ends came to 13 bases. As DNA, the CDR3 is TGTGCCAGCAGCGTAAACGTTGGCGGCTACACCTTC. Protein sequence: CASSVNVGGYTF.

The chain links TRBV12-3 or TRBV12-4 to TRBJ1-1, with D possibly being TRBD1 (5 bases). Trimming took 1 base from V and 4 from J, leaving 10 bases between them. This CDR3 is 14 amino acids long. CDR3 sequence reads: CASSLGTRGTEAFF. For the CDR3, the DNA is TGTGCCAGCAGTTTAGGAACGAGGGGCACTGAAGCTTTCTTT.